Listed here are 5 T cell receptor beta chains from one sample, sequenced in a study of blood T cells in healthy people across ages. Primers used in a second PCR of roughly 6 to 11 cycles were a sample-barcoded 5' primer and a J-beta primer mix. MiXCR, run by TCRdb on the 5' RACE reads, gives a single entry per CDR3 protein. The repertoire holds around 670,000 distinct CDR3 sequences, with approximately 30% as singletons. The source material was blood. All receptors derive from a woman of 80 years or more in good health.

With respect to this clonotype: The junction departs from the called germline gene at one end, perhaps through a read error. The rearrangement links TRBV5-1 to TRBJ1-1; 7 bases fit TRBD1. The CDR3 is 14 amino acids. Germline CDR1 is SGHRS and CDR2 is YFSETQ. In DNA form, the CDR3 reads TGCGCCAGCAACTCGGGACAGCCGAACACCGAAGCTTTCTTT. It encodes CASNSGQPNTEAFF. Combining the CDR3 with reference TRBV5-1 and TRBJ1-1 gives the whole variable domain KAGVTQTPRYLIKTRGQQVTLSCSPISGHRSVSWYQQTPGQGLQFLFEYFSETQRNKGNFPGRFSGRQFSNSRSEMNVSTLELGDSALYLCASNSGQPNTEAFFGQGTRLTVV.

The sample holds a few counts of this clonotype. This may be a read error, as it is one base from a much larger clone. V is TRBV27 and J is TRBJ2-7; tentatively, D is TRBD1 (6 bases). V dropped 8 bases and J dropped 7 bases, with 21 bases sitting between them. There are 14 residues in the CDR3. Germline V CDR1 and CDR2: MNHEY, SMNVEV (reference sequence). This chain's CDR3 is CASALDRAYNEQYF. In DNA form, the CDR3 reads TGTGCCAGCGCCTTGGACAGAGCTTACAATGAGCAGTACTTC.

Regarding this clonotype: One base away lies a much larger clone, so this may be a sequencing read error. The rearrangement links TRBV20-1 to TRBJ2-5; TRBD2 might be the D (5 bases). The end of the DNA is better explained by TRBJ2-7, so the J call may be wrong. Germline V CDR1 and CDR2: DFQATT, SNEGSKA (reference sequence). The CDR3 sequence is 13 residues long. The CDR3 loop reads CSVRDKGEGEQYF. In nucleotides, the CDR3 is TGCAGTGTTAGAGATAAGGGAGAGGGCGAGCAGTACTTC.

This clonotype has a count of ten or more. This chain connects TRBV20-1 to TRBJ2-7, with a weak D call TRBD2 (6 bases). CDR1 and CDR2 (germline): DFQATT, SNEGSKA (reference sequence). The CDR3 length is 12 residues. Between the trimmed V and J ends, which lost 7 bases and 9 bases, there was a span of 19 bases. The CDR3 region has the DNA TGCAGTGGGGAGTTGGGGGGATCCGGGCAGTACTTC. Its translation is CSGELGGSGQYF.

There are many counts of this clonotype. The CDR3 here is CASSSTDRGSRNEQFF. CDR3 sequence (DNA): TGTGCCAGCAGTTCAACTGACAGGGGTTCTCGGAATGAGCAGTTCTTC. The rearrangement joins TRBV7-6 to TRBJ2-1, with 8 bases that match TRBD1. Germline V gene sequence: CDR1 SGHVS, CDR2 FNYEAQ. The CDR3 is 16 amino acids. V dropped 6 bases and J dropped 7; count of bases not matched to a gene: 14.